This entry lists 11 T cell receptor beta chains sequenced from one sample in a study of blood T cells in healthy people across ages. Primed by a sample-barcoded 5' primer and a J-beta primer mix, a second PCR proceeded for about 7 to 12 cycles. TCRdb recomputed calls from the 5' RACE reads with MiXCR, one row per CDR3 protein. The data show approximately 1.5 million distinct CDR3 sequences, 42% seen once. Sequenced input: blood. All receptors come from a woman younger than 30 in good health.

This rearrangement joins TRBV6-2 or TRBV6-3 to TRBJ2-1; 8 bases are a match to TRBD2. Germline CDR1 is MNHEY and CDR2 is SVGEGT. After removal of 0 bases from V and 5 bases from J, the junction contained 3 bases not matched to a gene. This CDR3 has 15 amino acids. In DNA form, the CDR3 reads TGTGCCAGCAGTTACTCAGCGGGGGCCCACAATGAGCAGTTCTTC. Residues: CASSYSAGAHNEQFF.

V gene TRBV6-2 or TRBV6-3 combines with J gene TRBJ2-2; D not resolved. Germline V gives CDR1 MNHEY, CDR2 SVGEGT. CDR3 length equals 15 residues. With 2 bases removed from V and 1 base from J, the gap between germline ends came to 8 bases. The CDR3 DNA sequence: TGTGCCAGCAGTTACCTCCGACAGAACACCGGGGAGCTGTTTTTT. Translated, it gives CASSYLRQNTGELFF.

This clonotype was seen only a few times. V and J are TRBV12-5 and TRBJ2-6; D gene ambiguous. Per germline, CDR1 LGHNT and CDR2 FRNRAP. Deletions cut 0 bases from V and 1 base from J, with 16 bases between. The CDR3 is 19 amino acids. The CDR3 loop reads CASGLVLFGTASGANVLTF. The CDR3 DNA sequence: TGTGCTAGTGGTTTGGTACTCTTCGGAACGGCATCTGGGGCCAACGTCCTGACTTTC.

The chain couples TRBV5-8 to TRBJ2-1; 11 bases match TRBD2. Trimming cost V 0 bases and J 10 bases; bases outside gene matches: 12. The CDR3 totals 17 residues. Per the germline V gene, CDR1 is SGHTS and CDR2 is YDEGEE. In nucleotides, the CDR3 is TGTGCCAGCAGCTTGGCCCTTAGCGGGAGGGCCTTCGGCGAGCAGTTCTTC. Encoded protein: CASSLALSGRAFGEQFF.

The V gene is TRBV4-3, the J gene TRBJ2-2; D call uncertain. V was shortened by 2 bases and J by 5 bases, with 9 bases between the two germline ends. The germline V gene encodes CDR1 LGHNA and CDR2 YSLEER. The CDR3 loop spans 14 amino acids. Here the CDR3 DNA reads TGCGCCAGCAGCCAACAGACGTTTACCGGGGAGCTGTTTTTT. Its translation is CASSQQTFTGELFF.

The DNA of the CDR3 is TGCAGCGTTGAATTTGGCGTAGATACGCAGTATTTT. It yields the protein CSVEFGVDTQYF. The chain joins TRBV29-1 to TRBJ2-3; D gene ambiguous. Per the germline V gene, CDR1 is SQVTM and CDR2 is ANQGSEA. Trimming shortened V by 2 bases and J by 5 bases, and 8 bases separated the two germline ends. The CDR3 length is 12 residues.

The rearrangement links TRBV29-1 to TRBJ2-1; perhaps TRBD1 as D (6 bases). The germline V and J ends were trimmed by 6 bases and 3 bases, with 18 bases remaining between them. This CDR3 has 15 residues. CDR1 is SQVTM and CDR2 is ANQGSEA in the germline V gene. The CDR3 region is CSVEVGQSFYNEQFF. CDR3 sequence (DNA): TGCAGCGTGGAGGTTGGACAGTCCTTCTACAATGAGCAGTTCTTC.

The J gene is TRBJ2-5, the V gene TRBV12-3 or TRBV12-4; 9 nucleotides line up with TRBD1. V was clipped by 7 bases and J by 4 bases; unmatched bases: 13. This CDR3 has 16 residues. DNA for the CDR3: TGTGCCAGCACCACGGACAGGGGTGTTGTAAGAGAGACCCAGTACTTC. Protein: CASTTDRGVVRETQYF.

V is TRBV4-3 and J is TRBJ1-6, with D possibly being TRBD1 (6 bases). The CDR3 has 16 amino acids. Trimming pared 6 bases from V and 13 bases from J, leaving 25 bases between. CDR1 and CDR2 (germline): LGHNA, YSLEER. The CDR3 sequence: CASRKSQGLDGSPLHF. The CDR3 DNA sequence: TGCGCCAGCAGAAAATCCCAGGGGCTAGATGGATCGCCCCTCCACTTT.

Many counts were recorded for this clonotype. This sequence joins TRBV4-1 and TRBJ2-1, with D possibly matching TRBD2 (6 bases). Germline CDR1 MGHRA, CDR2 YSYEKL. Trimming took 4 bases from V and 9 from J, leaving 19 bases between them. CDR3 length: 15 amino acids. For the CDR3, the DNA is TGCGCCAGCAGCCCCGGCGTGGCTGCGGGGCTTGAGCAGTTCTTC. Residues: CASSPGVAAGLEQFF.

The chain carries TRBV25-1 and TRBJ1-2, with 9 bases lining up with TRBD1. CDR3 size: 16 residues. After removal of 2 bases from V and 7 bases from J, the junction contained 11 bases not matched to a gene. In germline, CDR1 is MGHDK, CDR2 SYGVNS. CDR3: CASSEVGQGVIGGYTF. The CDR3 bases are TGTGCCAGCAGTGAAGTGGGACAGGGAGTAATTGGTGGCTACACCTTC.